This T cell receptor beta chain was sequenced during a study of T cell responses to AZD1222 COVID-19 vaccine. Study overall: The study pooled second doses at about 4 or about 12 weeks.

Study findings and constraints: Baseline seropositivity characterized only a handful of AZD1222 recipients.

V lost 2 bases and J lost 14, with 15 bases in between. The CDR3 has 13 amino acids. CDR1 and CDR2 (germline): SGHTA, FQGNSA. Produced via immunoSEQ multiplex PCR; TCRdb's table is partial and in-frame only. Of more than 150,000 clones listed, almost 95% are singletons. Worth noting for this clone: Its antigen is still unknown.

The TCR comes from an adult in good health. The rearrangement uses TRBV7-2 and TRBJ1-4; the D is unclear. The sequences come from peripheral blood, collected on day 0 of AZD1222 vaccination. The CDR3 sequence: CASSLRAPGWLFF. The CDR3 nucleotides are TGTGCCAGCAGCTTACGGGCGCCCGGGTGGCTGTTTTTT. Complete variable domain (other parts from reference TRBV7-2 and TRBJ1-4): GAGVSQSPSNKVTEKGKDVELRCDPISGHTALYWYRQSLGQGLEFLIYFQGNSAPDKSGLPSDRFSAERTGGSVSTLTIQRTQQEDSAVYLCASSLRAPGWLFFGSGTQLSVL.